This T cell receptor (beta chain) was sequenced for a study of shared clonotypes between healthy human individuals (dated by TCRdb to the early 2020s). General notes on the study: Two women and a few men aged 18 to 49 years were included in the cohort. For each donor, three plates each were used for CD4 naive and CD4 memory, two plates were used for CD8 naive, and one plate was used for CD8 memory. Blood TCR repertoires of about five healthy adults were deeply sequenced to estimate repertoire size and the extent of clonotype sharing between individuals. To increase sequencing depth and limit assay-specific biases, different laboratories used diverse techniques to prepare libraries and sequence TCR repertoires. Leukapheresis yielded between about 0.85 and 9.5 billion PBMCs per donor.

The donors were healthy, HIV-negative adults who had no recently reported acute infections or vaccinations. Every donor was a Caucasian adult residing in Nashville, Tennessee, USA. CD4+ T cells were enriched by magnetic negative selection, after which naive cells were positively selected on CD45RA and the negative fraction was taken as the memory subset. After blood collection by leukapheresis, PBMCs were isolated using Ficoll-Histopaque density gradient centrifugation and then cryopreserved in the vapor phase of liquid nitrogen. Analytical flow cytometry was used to check the purity and quantity of each magnetically sorted T cell population. Each sorted fraction had its genomic DNA isolated and then quantified by UV absorbance on a Nanodrop 2000c. The germline V gene encodes CDR1 SGDLS and CDR2 YYNGEE. The CDR3 contains 13 residues, cysteine and phenylalanine counted. Only CDR3 DNA remains: 39 bases, in frame from the first base. The V end loses 4 bases and the J end loses 5 bases, and a stretch of 12 bases separates them.

The full study reports these points: Naive subsets generally had larger estimated clonotype richness than memory subsets did. Clonotypes shared by all four sorted-subset donors showed higher generation probabilities than non-shared clonotypes. Because the study included only a small number of donors, the genetic and exposure-history diversity represented was limited. Based on pairwise subsampling, the degree of clonotype sharing among donors was expected to be affected by sequencing depth. Rarefaction of sorted-subset datasets indicated incomplete sequencing despite the large sequencing depth. When a few donors were compared, the shared fraction of clonotypes was about 5.4% for naive CD4, around 3.6% for naive CD8, about 2.4% for memory CD4, and 0.4% for memory CD8. Sampling was restricted to blood, and TCR repertoires in tissue are likely to differ from TCR repertoires in blood.

Remarks on this clone: This clone's antigen is unknown. Nothing much larger sits one base from this clone, and base qualities are not available.

Using the deep immunoSEQ assay, TCR CDR3 regions were amplified from genomic DNA by multiplex PCR. Extracted genomic DNA from each cell subset was spread evenly across all wells of several immunoSEQ 96-well plates, with each plate serving as a replicate. For sorted subsets, around 200 ng genomic DNA, equal to some 28,000 T cell genomes, was loaded into each replicate PCR. The purified libraries were quantified using a Qubit 3.0 fluorometer, sized with a Bioanalyzer 2100, and then quantified again using the KAPA Library Quantification kit. Each immunoSEQ 96-well plate was sequenced on its own single-read 150-cycle Illumina NextSeq 550 flow cell. The original pipeline was this. The immunoSEQ output contained only junctional sequences without quality scores, so filtering could not match that applied to full-length reads. Sequences were annotated with PyIR, a Python wrapper for IgBLAST v1.9, using IMGT germline references to assign V/J genes and CDR3. Reads were removed for weak V/J assignments (E-value above 1e-6), missing CDR3, stop codons, out-of-frame junctions, or ambiguous translated residues. V3J clonotypes were defined as sequences sharing an identical inferred V gene, J gene, and CDR3 amino acid sequence. Percentage overlap between repertoires was calculated by dividing the number of shared unique clonotypes by the size of the smaller repertoire. RTK rarefaction, the Chao1 estimator, and Recon v2.1 estimates of unobserved clonotypes were used to assess repertoire richness. OLGA was used to compute generation probabilities for all TCRbeta clonotypes that the gDNA method yielded from a few donors. Not all clones reach the TCRdb copy of this immuneACCESS table, which keeps in-frame sequences only. Checked studies attribute under half of the gap to unresolved V genes and leave the rest unexplained. V and J calls and clone size come straight from that table; D and trimming were deduced from the DNA. Here the sample has fewer than 2.5 million clones; over 85% occur a single time. The ten largest clones represent 0.35% to 0.45% of the sample.

The chain is made from TRBV9 and TRBJ1-2, with an unclear D gene assignment. This TCR was recovered from a young man in good health. Some clones in this sample may be carry-over from other donors' samples. The source material was naive CD4+ T cells from PBMCs. The meaning of the sample's cell subset or site label: CD45RA+ positively selected. The CDR3 reads CASSLSWAYGYTF. The nucleotides are TGTGCCAGCAGCTTATCGTGGGCGTATGGCTACACCTTC. The variable domain in full, with residues beyond the CDR3 obtained from the reference TRBV9 and TRBJ1-2 genes, is DSGVTQTPKHLITATGQRVTLRCSPRSGDLSVYWYQQSLDQGLQFLIQYYNGEERAKGNILERFSAQQFPDLHSELNLSSLELGDSALYFCASSLSWAYGYTFGSGTRLTVV.